Listed below are T cell receptor beta chains from one sample, sequenced in a study of regulatory T cells in long-lasting Graves disease. In TCRdb, the multiplex PCR reads were re-called with MiXCR into one record per CDR3 protein. The sample gives about 450,000 distinct CDR3 sequences, about 17% of which show up once; about 10% is in the top ten. These same data were also listed under a study on T cells in Graves' hyperthyroidism and ophthalmopathy.

The specimen comprised peripheral blood mononuclear cells (PBMCs), sampled at new diagnosis, from a patient treated with antithyroid drugs. The source is a woman in her twenties or thirties with Graves disease. The CDR3 runs from the conserved cysteine through the conserved F or W. The D gene is left open where the match is weak. Part of the rows lack a size; the others show once, few, many or a class for expanded clones.

j_gene,abundance,d_gene,v_gene,CDR3aa,CDR3nt
TRBJ1-5,many,.,TRBV28,CASNESNQPQHF,TGTGCCAGCAACGAGAGCAATCAGCCCCAGCATTTT
TRBJ2-7,many,.,TRBV18,CASSPPSAPYEQYF,TGTGCCAGCTCACCACCTAGCGCTCCCTACGAGCAGTACTTC
TRBJ2-1,.,.,TRBV19,CASASVTLYNEQFF,TGTGCCAGCGCGTCAGTGACCCTCTACAATGAGCAGTTCTTC
TRBJ2-5,few,.,TRBV9,CASSSSGAESETQYF,TGTGCCAGCAGCTCCTCCGGGGCGGAGTCAGAGACCCAGTACTTC
TRBJ2-1,many,TRBD2,TRBV27,CASSFRPSGRTMEFF,TGTGCCAGCAGTTTTAGGCCTAGCGGGAGGACGATGGAGTTCTTC
TRBJ2-3,many,.,TRBV5-8,CASSLGAGQSTDTQYF,TGTGCCAGCAGCTTGGGGGCGGGACAGAGCACAGATACGCAGTATTTT
TRBJ2-3,many,TRBD2,TRBV20-1,CSPGSREVASTDTQYF,TGCAGTCCGGGGTCTCGGGAGGTCGCTTCCACAGATACGCAGTATTTT
TRBJ2-4,few,.,TRBV29-1,CSVVIDVGDIQYF,TGCAGCGTTGTGATCGACGTGGGGGACATTCAGTACTTC
TRBJ2-7,.,.,TRBV5-1,CASSLADLYEQYF,TGCGCCAGCAGCTTGGCGGACCTCTACGAGCAGTACTTC
TRBJ2-1,many,TRBD2,TRBV6-1,CASSDRAGGYNEQFF,TGTGCCAGCAGTGACCGGGCGGGAGGGTACAATGAGCAGTTCTTC
TRBJ2-1,.,TRBD2,TRBV25-1,CASSEGRGRYNEQFF,TGTGCCAGCAGTGAGGGGAGGGGCCGATACAATGAGCAGTTCTTC
TRBJ2-5,.,TRBD2,TRBV7-9,CASSLGVGTRQETQYF,TGTGCCAGCAGCTTAGGGGTGGGGACTAGGCAAGAGACCCAGTACTTC
TRBJ2-3,many,.,TRBV9,CASSSSDATQYF,TGTGCCAGCAGCTCGTCCGACGCTACGCAGTATTTT
TRBJ2-5,many,.,TRBV18,CASSLNPLHLQETQYF,TGTGCCAGCTCACTCAATCCGTTGCATCTACAAGAGACCCAGTACTTC
TRBJ2-7,.,.,TRBV11-2,CASSIGTGTVYEQYF,TGTGCCAGCAGCATAGGAACCGGGACGGTCTACGAGCAGTACTTC
TRBJ1-4,many,.,TRBV6-1,CASSDVFDNEKLFF,TGTGCCAGCAGTGACGTCTTCGATAATGAAAAACTGTTTTTT
TRBJ2-1,many,TRBD2,TRBV11-2,CASTFGRLGRAHNEQFF,TGTGCCAGCACCTTCGGTAGACTTGGGAGGGCCCACAATGAGCAGTTCTTC
TRBJ2-1,many,.,TRBV20-1,CSAQRRGLNNEQFF,TGCAGTGCACAAAGGCGGGGGCTGAACAATGAGCAGTTCTTC
TRBJ1-2,.,.,TRBV3-1,CASTQGRSGYTF,TGTGCCAGCACCCAAGGGAGATCTGGCTACACCTTC
TRBJ1-1,many,.,TRBV11-3,CASSLARWGKATEAFF,TGTGCCAGCAGCTTAGCTCGCTGGGGGAAGGCCACTGAAGCTTTCTTT
TRBJ2-7,few,TRBD2,TRBV29-1,CSVAGLAGGPYEQYF,TGCAGCGTGGCCGGACTAGCGGGAGGGCCCTACGAGCAGTACTTC
TRBJ1-2,.,TRBD1,TRBV30,CAWSPTATGVHGYTF,TGTGCCTGGAGCCCGACCGCGACAGGGGTCCATGGCTACACCTTC
TRBJ2-7,many,.,TRBV13,CASSPGDHRYEQYF,TGTGCCAGCAGCCCGGGGGACCATCGATACGAGCAGTACTTC
TRBJ2-7,.,.,TRBV27,CASSLSLGYERYF,TGTGCCAGCAGTTTATCACTGGGTTACGAGCGGTACTTC
TRBJ1-2,few,.,TRBV2,CASRGAGEDSYTF,TGTGCCAGCAGGGGGGCAGGGGAGGATAGCTACACCTTC
TRBJ2-2,.,TRBD2,TRBV2,CASSDGRGRAGELFF,TGTGCCAGCAGTGACGGGAGGGGAAGGGCCGGGGAGCTGTTTTTT
TRBJ2-1,many,TRBD2,TRBV6-5,CASRLLAGVRYNEQFF,TGTGCCAGCAGGTTACTAGCGGGAGTTCGGTACAATGAGCAGTTCTTC
TRBJ1-1,many,.,TRBV6-2/TRBV6-3,CASSYSGDNTEAFF,TGTGCCAGCAGTTACTCGGGGGACAACACTGAAGCTTTCTTT
TRBJ1-2,.,TRBD1,TRBV5-1,CASSPGPGQGIPIRDGYTF,TGCGCCAGCAGCCCAGGCCCGGGACAGGGAATTCCCATTCGGGATGGCTACACCTTC
TRBJ2-4,many,TRBD1,TRBV20-1,CSADQGAENIQYF,TGCAGTGCTGACCAGGGGGCGGAAAACATTCAGTACTTC
TRBJ2-4,.,.,TRBV27,CASGRTRVAKNIQYF,TGTGCCAGCGGACGAACACGGGTAGCCAAAAACATTCAGTACTTC
TRBJ2-7,many,TRBD1,TRBV25-1,CASSESGSRGRFDEQYF,TGTGCCAGCAGTGAATCAGGTTCCAGGGGGCGTTTTGACGAGCAGTACTTC
TRBJ1-2,.,TRBD1,TRBV18,CASSPGQGARYGYTF,TGTGCCAGCTCACCGGGACAGGGAGCAAGATATGGCTACACCTTC
TRBJ2-2,many,TRBD2,TRBV29-1,CSVERGTGELFF,TGCAGCGTAGAGCGGGGCACCGGGGAGCTGTTTTTT
TRBJ2-1,many,TRBD2,TRBV30,CAWSVDPRGKQFF,TGTGCCTGGAGTGTCGACCCGCGGGGGAAGCAGTTCTTC
TRBJ2-3,many,TRBD2,TRBV6-2/TRBV6-3,CASREGEGLRTDTQYF,TGTGCCAGCAGGGAAGGGGAGGGCCTTCGCACAGATACGCAGTATTTT
TRBJ2-7,many,.,TRBV20-1,CSAQRGEQYF,TGCAGTGCACAACGGGGCGAGCAGTACTTC
TRBJ2-3,.,TRBD1,TRBV29-1,CSVEGSTRDRGSDTQYF,TGCAGCGTTGAAGGTTCAACCCGGGACAGGGGGTCCGATACGCAGTATTTT
TRBJ1-1,many,.,TRBV6-1,CASSPDSPTYTEAFF,TGTGCCAGCAGCCCCGACTCCCCAACTTACACTGAAGCTTTCTTT
TRBJ2-4,many,.,TRBV12-3/TRBV12-4,CASSLRLAKNIQYF,TGTGCCAGCAGTTTGCGGCTAGCCAAAAACATTCAGTACTTC
TRBJ1-1,many,.,TRBV29-1,CSVVRDPDTEAFF,TGCAGCGTTGTCAGGGACCCAGACACTGAAGCTTTCTTT
TRBJ2-1,many,TRBD2,TRBV20-1,CSPAYGGKYNEQFF,TGCAGCCCAGCCTACGGGGGGAAATACAATGAGCAGTTCTTC
TRBJ2-3,many,.,TRBV2,CASSDQGADTQYF,TGTGCCAGCAGTGACCAGGGAGCAGATACGCAGTATTTT
TRBJ1-5,few,.,TRBV6-1,CASSDYGQPQHF,TGTGCCAGCAGTGATTATGGTCAGCCCCAGCATTTT
TRBJ2-7,.,.,TRBV19,CASSIGLTTLEQYF,TGTGCCAGTAGTATCGGACTCACGACCTTAGAGCAGTACTTC
TRBJ2-1,.,TRBD2,TRBV6-1,CASLSPSGSGVPFF,TGTGCCAGCCTGAGCCCTAGCGGGAGCGGGGTGCCGTTCTTC
TRBJ1-6,many,TRBD1,TRBV20-1,CSARSGGQGGSPLHF,TGCAGTGCTCGGAGCGGGGGACAGGGGGGTTCACCCCTCCACTTT
TRBJ2-2,many,.,TRBV28,CASSLWTTGELFF,TGTGCCAGCAGTTTATGGACCACCGGGGAGCTGTTTTTT
TRBJ1-2,.,TRBD1,TRBV30,CAWKGDRGLGYTF,TGTGCCTGGAAAGGGGACAGGGGGCTTGGCTACACCTTC
TRBJ2-5,.,TRBD1,TRBV5-6,CASSSRGLEETQYF,TGTGCCAGCAGTTCAAGGGGGCTGGAAGAGACCCAGTACTTC
TRBJ2-1,.,.,TRBV20-1,CSARVRIGQFF,TGCAGTGCTAGAGTACGTATAGGGCAGTTCTTC
TRBJ2-1,many,TRBD2,TRBV11-1,CASSGRLAGVIF,TGTGCCAGCAGCGGAAGACTAGCGGGAGTGATCTTC
TRBJ1-6,.,TRBD1,TRBV7-9,CASSPDRGPNNSPLHF,TGTGCCAGCAGCCCCGACAGGGGCCCCAATAATTCACCCCTCCACTTT